These 3 T cell receptor beta chains came from one sample sequenced in a study of Ad26.COV2.S vaccination and SARS-CoV-2 variants. Method: immunoSEQ multiplex PCR; TCRdb's copy keeps in-frame clones and lacks some. The sample has roughly 350,000 clones; about 88% are singletons. The treatment is: roughly 20 received Ad26.COV2.S at low or high dose, single or two shots; a few received placebo; per-sample allocation not given. Sampling took place 63 days after the first vaccine or placebo injection. The specimen comprised peripheral blood, sampled in a trial of Ad26.COV2.S vaccine versus placebo. These receptors all come from a person between 18 and 65 years old who received the Ad26.COV2.S COVID-19 vaccine or a placebo.

This rearrangement joins TRBV6-5 to TRBJ2-7; D is possibly TRBD1 (5 bases). Germline CDR1 MNHEY, CDR2 SVGAGI. The V end was cut by 5 bases, the J end by 2 bases, with 16 bases between. The CDR3 is 15 residues long. This CDR3 is CASSLLGSGTYEQYF. Here the CDR3 DNA reads TGTGCCAGCAGTCTCCTGGGTTCAGGGACCTACGAGCAGTACTTC.

The chain uses TRBV11-2 and TRBJ2-1; D gene unclear. From germline, CDR1 is SGHAT and CDR2 FQNNGV. This CDR3 is built from 12 residues. V dropped 1 base and J dropped 8 bases, with 6 bases sitting between them. CDR3 sequence (DNA): TGTGCCAGCAGCTTAGGACTTCATGAGCAGTTCTTC. Translated, it gives CASSLGLHEQFF. The complete variable domain, with remaining parts taken from reference TRBV11-2 and TRBJ2-1, reads EAGVAQSPRYKIIEKRQSVAFWCNPISGHATLYWYQQILGQGPKLLIQFQNNGVVDDSQLPKDRFSAERLKGVDSTLKIQPAKLEDSAVYLCASSLGLHEQFFGPGTRLTVL.

This clone was picked up a small number of times. V usage is TRBV18 and J usage is TRBJ2-7; D is perhaps TRBD2 (5 bases). The V gene lost 1 base and the J gene lost 5 bases, with 15 bases spanning the gap. Germline lookup yields CDR1 KGHSH and CDR2 LQKENI. The CDR3 is 15 amino acids. The CDR3 protein is CASSPLEGSGNEQYF. Here the CDR3 DNA reads TGTGCCAGCTCACCACTGGAAGGGAGTGGGAACGAGCAGTACTTC. Together with reference TRBV18 and TRBJ2-7, the CDR3 gives the full variable domain: NAGVMQNPRHLVRRRGQEARLRCSPMKGHSHVYWYRQLPEEGLKFMVYLQKENIIDESGMPKERFSAEFPKEGPSILRIQQVVRGDSAAYFCASSPLEGSGNEQYFGPGTRLTVT.